This TCR beta chain appears in the sequencing data of a study of blood T cell repertoires in COVID-19 (dated by TCRdb to about 2020). For the study in its entirety: The collaborator samples originated in the United States, Italy and Spain and spanned the acute and convalescent phases of COVID-19. Deeply sampled blood TCRbeta repertoires from subjects exposed to, actively infected with, or recovered from COVID-19 were included in the dataset. Nearly every sample came with metadata listing a de-identified subject ID, COVID-19 status, age in years and sex. A freely available public database, intended as a resource for researchers studying the immune response to SARS-CoV-2, is where the repertoires were released. Where available, HLA class I and class II types were obtained from metadata supplied by the sample provider rather than from assay-based typing. The samples were drawn from the first 160 participants of the ongoing ImmuneRACE study and from 1,254 subjects provided by 6 global collaborators. The prospective study material was composed of cDNA or gDNA derived from T cells, B-cell-depleted T cells, or PBMCs. Beyond this particular receptor, the publication reports: The amount of clinical and demographic metadata varied by source and participant and was provided uncurated.

For this chain, trimming is 4 bases at the V end and 5 bases at the J end, and the number of junction bases without a gene match is 7. Via the germline V gene, CDR1 is MDHEN and CDR2 SYDVKM. The CDR3 covers 15 residues, taking in both the cysteine and the phenylalanine. Only the CDR3 DNA is retained, 45 bases long and in frame from the first base. TCRbeta CDR3 regions were amplified from genomic DNA using the immunoSEQ Assay, a bias-controlled multiplex PCR. In the original analysis: Within the assay, amplification of reference gene primers was used to estimate how many nucleated cells each sample contained. To quantify the absolute abundance of each unique TCRbeta CDR3 rearrangement, sequence reads were collapsed and filtered. For each sample, productive Simpson clonality was calculated as the square root of Simpson's diversity index across productive rearrangements. TCRdb provides this immuneACCESS table in a form limited to in-frame rearrangements. Some clones are lacking; in checked studies, under half of them reflect an unresolved V gene, and why the rest are absent is not known. That table gives V, J and clone size, and the DNA gave D and trimming. The sample yields about 18,000 clones; 88% were counted once. The ten biggest clones cover about 5% of the sample.

Enrolling through a virtual design, the prospective study's participants ranged in age from roughly 18 to 95 years and lived across roughly 24 United States geographic areas. In the prospective study, participants were assigned to cohorts based on the clinical history participants reported in a screening survey and a study questionnaire. For ImmuneRACE Cohort 3, a participant was defined as recovered based on two consecutive negative NP/OP PCR tests, clearance by a healthcare professional, or resolution of symptoms. In the prospective study, whole blood, serum and a nasopharyngeal or oropharyngeal swab were collected from each participant by mobile phlebotomists. Participants in the prospective study had the option to provide additional blood draws and questionnaires over a 2-month period. Before DNA extraction, blood samples from the prospective study were shipped at room temperature or frozen.

Note on this clone: Its antigen remains undetermined. The record has no base qualities; no much larger clone is one base away.

Sequences were obtained from PBMCs or T cells enriched from blood (not recorded which). Rearrangement joined TRBV28 to TRBJ2-5; 10 bases in between match TRBD1. This TCR was recovered from a woman aged 25-40 years who had recovered from COVID-19. The base sequence is TGTGCCAGCAGTTCGGGGACAGGGGTGGGGGAGACCCAGTACTTC. Its product reads: CASSSGTGVGETQYF.